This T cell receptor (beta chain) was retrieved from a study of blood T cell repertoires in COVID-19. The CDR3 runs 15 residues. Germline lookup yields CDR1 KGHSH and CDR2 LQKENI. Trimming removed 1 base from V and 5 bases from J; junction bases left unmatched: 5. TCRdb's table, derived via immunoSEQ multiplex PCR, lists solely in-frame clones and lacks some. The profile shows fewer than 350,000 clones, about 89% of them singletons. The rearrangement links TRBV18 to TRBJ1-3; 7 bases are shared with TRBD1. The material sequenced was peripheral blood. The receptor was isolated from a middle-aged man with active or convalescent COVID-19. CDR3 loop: CASSPRGTARNTIYF. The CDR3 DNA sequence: TGTGCCAGCTCACCACGGGGGACAGCGAGAAACACCATATATTTT.